The rows below give T cell receptor beta chains drawn from one sample of a study of shared clonotypes between healthy human individuals. The data were produced by immunoSEQ multiplex PCR, yet TCRdb's version contains in-frame clones alone and is incomplete. The table lists 950,000 to 1,300,000 clones, 65% to 80% of them singletons. The sample taken for sequencing was memory CD4+ T cells sorted from blood. Receptors originate from a young man in good health. Each CDR3 is given with its conserved first and last residue. The order of the fields is D gene, V gene, clone size, J gene, CDR3 length, CDR3 protein, CDR3 DNA. The D gene is left open where the match is weak. Part of the rows lack a size; the others show once, few, many or a class for expanded clones.

D gene: -
V gene: TRBV21-1
clone size: -
J gene: TRBJ2-7
CDR3 length: 16
CDR3 protein: CASSLRPGQEWREQYF
CDR3 DNA: TGTGCCAGCAGCCTTCGTCCGGGACAGGAGTGGCGTGAGCAGTACTTC

D gene: TRBD2
V gene: TRBV28
clone size: -
J gene: TRBJ2-1
CDR3 length: 16
CDR3 protein: CASSSTSGGTLVGQFF
CDR3 DNA: TGTGCCAGCAGTTCAACTAGCGGGGGGACACTAGTTGGGCAGTTCTTC

D gene: -
V gene: TRBV9
clone size: -
J gene: TRBJ1-4
CDR3 length: 12
CDR3 protein: CASSVRGEKLFF
CDR3 DNA: TGTGCCAGCAGCGTAAGGGGGGAAAAACTGTTTTTT

D gene: -
V gene: TRBV2
clone size: -
J gene: TRBJ1-3
CDR3 length: 15
CDR3 protein: CASKDSYSSGNTIYF
CDR3 DNA: TGTGCCAGCAAGGACAGTTATTCCTCTGGAAACACCATATATTTT

D gene: TRBD1
V gene: TRBV27
clone size: once
J gene: TRBJ2-1
CDR3 length: 15
CDR3 protein: CASSLNRGMSDEQFF
CDR3 DNA: TGTGCCAGCAGTTTAAACAGGGGAATGAGCGATGAGCAGTTCTTC

D gene: -
V gene: TRBV10-3
clone size: -
J gene: TRBJ2-7
CDR3 length: 13
CDR3 protein: CAIGDKLSYEQYF
CDR3 DNA: TGTGCCATCGGCGACAAACTCTCCTACGAGCAGTACTTC

D gene: -
V gene: TRBV19
clone size: -
J gene: TRBJ1-5
CDR3 length: 13
CDR3 protein: CASSPIGGQPQHF
CDR3 DNA: TGTGCCAGTAGTCCCATAGGGGGTCAGCCCCAGCATTTT

D gene: -
V gene: TRBV19
clone size: -
J gene: TRBJ1-5
CDR3 length: 14
CDR3 protein: CASMRGGLDQPQHF
CDR3 DNA: TGTGCCAGTATGAGGGGAGGTCTCGATCAGCCCCAGCATTTT

D gene: -
V gene: TRBV28
clone size: -
J gene: TRBJ1-2
CDR3 length: 15
CDR3 protein: CASRPSGGGSYGYTF
CDR3 DNA: TGTGCCAGCAGGCCTTCTGGGGGCGGTAGCTATGGCTACACCTTC

D gene: -
V gene: TRBV7-2
clone size: -
J gene: TRBJ2-5
CDR3 length: 13
CDR3 protein: CASSPPTGETQYF
CDR3 DNA: TGTGCCAGCAGCCCCCCGACTGGGGAGACCCAGTACTTC

D gene: TRBD2
V gene: TRBV7-2
clone size: -
J gene: TRBJ2-5
CDR3 length: 16
CDR3 protein: CASSPWTSGSSETQYF
CDR3 DNA: TGTGCCAGCAGCCCGTGGACTAGCGGGAGTTCTGAGACCCAGTACTTC

D gene: -
V gene: TRBV19
clone size: -
J gene: TRBJ2-5
CDR3 length: 13
CDR3 protein: CAKEDGLGETQYF
CDR3 DNA: TGTGCCAAGGAGGACGGCCTCGGGGAGACCCAGTACTTC

D gene: -
V gene: TRBV6-5
clone size: -
J gene: TRBJ1-1
CDR3 length: 15
CDR3 protein: CASTSVQNMNTEAFF
CDR3 DNA: TGTGCCAGCACCTCCGTGCAGAACATGAACACTGAAGCTTTCTTT

D gene: -
V gene: TRBV18
clone size: -
J gene: TRBJ2-6
CDR3 length: 14
CDR3 protein: CASSPPVGANVLTF
CDR3 DNA: TGTGCCAGCTCACCACCCGTTGGGGCCAACGTCCTGACTTTC

D gene: TRBD1
V gene: TRBV27
clone size: few
J gene: TRBJ2-2
CDR3 length: 16
CDR3 protein: CASSRMTGVGTGELFF
CDR3 DNA: TGTGCCAGCAGTCGTATGACAGGGGTGGGCACCGGGGAGCTGTTTTTT

D gene: TRBD2
V gene: TRBV10-3
clone size: -
J gene: TRBJ2-5
CDR3 length: 15
CDR3 protein: CAISDGGGRQETQYF
CDR3 DNA: TGTGCCATCAGTGACGGGGGAGGGCGGCAAGAGACCCAGTACTTC

D gene: -
V gene: TRBV7-9
clone size: few
J gene: TRBJ2-5
CDR3 length: 15
CDR3 protein: CASSFAGNLQETQYF
CDR3 DNA: TGTGCCAGCAGCTTTGCGGGGAACCTCCAAGAGACCCAGTACTTC

D gene: TRBD2
V gene: TRBV5-6
clone size: -
J gene: TRBJ2-3
CDR3 length: 15
CDR3 protein: CASSSKRDYTDTQYF
CDR3 DNA: TGTGCCAGCAGCTCTAAGCGGGACTACACAGATACGCAGTATTTT

D gene: -
V gene: TRBV14
clone size: -
J gene: TRBJ1-1
CDR3 length: 13
CDR3 protein: CASSRGGGTEAFF
CDR3 DNA: TGTGCCAGCAGCCGAGGGGGGGGAACTGAAGCTTTCTTT

D gene: TRBD1
V gene: TRBV13
clone size: -
J gene: TRBJ1-4
CDR3 length: 15
CDR3 protein: CASSSGQGSYEKLFF
CDR3 DNA: TGTGCCAGCAGCTCCGGACAGGGGTCGTATGAAAAACTGTTTTTT

D gene: -
V gene: TRBV27
clone size: -
J gene: TRBJ1-5
CDR3 length: 15
CDR3 protein: CASSSIGRRDQPQHF
CDR3 DNA: TGTGCCAGCAGCTCAATTGGGCGAAGGGATCAGCCCCAGCATTTT

D gene: TRBD2
V gene: TRBV10-3
clone size: -
J gene: TRBJ2-3
CDR3 length: 16
CDR3 protein: CAISRASGGAVDTQYF
CDR3 DNA: TGTGCCATCAGCCGAGCTAGCGGGGGGGCCGTAGATACGCAGTATTTT

D gene: -
V gene: TRBV5-1
clone size: -
J gene: TRBJ1-2
CDR3 length: 14
CDR3 protein: CASSSTVSNYGYTF
CDR3 DNA: TGCGCCAGCAGCTCTACAGTTTCTAACTATGGCTACACCTTC

D gene: TRBD2
V gene: TRBV6-1
clone size: -
J gene: TRBJ2-4
CDR3 length: 19
CDR3 protein: CASSESSGGQWMAKNIQYF
CDR3 DNA: TGTGCCAGCAGTGAATCTTCGGGGGGGCAATGGATGGCCAAAAACATTCAGTACTTC

D gene: -
V gene: TRBV28
clone size: -
J gene: TRBJ1-2
CDR3 length: 14
CDR3 protein: CASSLPGGSYGYTF
CDR3 DNA: TGTGCCAGCAGTCTCCCTGGGGGGAGCTATGGCTACACCTTC

D gene: -
V gene: TRBV9
clone size: -
J gene: TRBJ1-1
CDR3 length: 13
CDR3 protein: CASSEITGTQAFF
CDR3 DNA: TGTGCCAGCAGCGAAATAACCGGGACCCAAGCTTTCTTT

D gene: TRBD1
V gene: TRBV28
clone size: -
J gene: TRBJ1-3
CDR3 length: 15
CDR3 protein: CASRKGTVSGNTIYF
CDR3 DNA: TGTGCCAGCAGGAAAGGGACAGTCTCTGGAAACACCATATATTTT

D gene: -
V gene: TRBV15
clone size: -
J gene: TRBJ1-6
CDR3 length: 17
CDR3 protein: CATSRDIGQRANSPLHF
CDR3 DNA: TGTGCCACCAGCAGAGATATAGGACAGCGAGCCAATTCACCCCTCCACTTT

D gene: -
V gene: TRBV5-1
clone size: -
J gene: TRBJ1-1
CDR3 length: 14
CDR3 protein: CASSPGQANTEAFF
CDR3 DNA: TGCGCCAGCAGCCCCGGGCAGGCGAACACTGAAGCTTTCTTT

D gene: -
V gene: TRBV15
clone size: -
J gene: TRBJ1-1
CDR3 length: 12
CDR3 protein: CATSRVDGEAFF
CDR3 DNA: TGTGCCACCAGCAGAGTAGACGGTGAAGCTTTCTTT

D gene: TRBD2
V gene: TRBV19
clone size: many
J gene: TRBJ2-3
CDR3 length: 17
CDR3 protein: CASSKVLAGGAGDTQYF
CDR3 DNA: TGTGCCAGTAGTAAGGTACTAGCCGGGGGGGCCGGAGATACGCAGTATTTT

D gene: -
V gene: TRBV4-1
clone size: -
J gene: TRBJ2-7
CDR3 length: 18
CDR3 protein: CASSQDRMGTFKIYEQYF
CDR3 DNA: TGCGCCAGCAGCCAAGATCGGATGGGGACATTTAAGATTTACGAGCAGTACTTC

D gene: TRBD2
V gene: TRBV5-1
clone size: -
J gene: TRBJ2-7
CDR3 length: 15
CDR3 protein: CASSLGLAGSGEQYF
CDR3 DNA: TGCGCCAGCAGCCTGGGACTAGCGGGATCCGGCGAGCAGTACTTC

D gene: -
V gene: TRBV29-1
clone size: few
J gene: TRBJ2-1
CDR3 length: 12
CDR3 protein: CSVELVLNEQFF
CDR3 DNA: TGCAGCGTTGAACTGGTCCTCAATGAGCAGTTCTTC

D gene: -
V gene: TRBV5-1
clone size: -
J gene: TRBJ2-1
CDR3 length: 16
CDR3 protein: CASSLGTMAGVAEQFF
CDR3 DNA: TGCGCCAGCAGCTTGGGGACAATGGCAGGCGTAGCGGAGCAGTTCTTC

D gene: -
V gene: TRBV5-5
clone size: -
J gene: TRBJ2-7
CDR3 length: 16
CDR3 protein: CASSRATSSNLYEQYF
CDR3 DNA: TGTGCCAGCAGCCGGGCGACGTCGTCGAACCTCTACGAGCAGTACTTC

D gene: -
V gene: TRBV18
clone size: -
J gene: TRBJ1-1
CDR3 length: 16
CDR3 protein: CASSQNVGELNTEAFF
CDR3 DNA: TGTGCCAGCTCACAAAACGTTGGGGAGCTGAACACTGAAGCTTTCTTT

D gene: -
V gene: TRBV30
clone size: -
J gene: TRBJ2-5
CDR3 length: 12
CDR3 protein: CAWSPTRETQYF
CDR3 DNA: TGTGCCTGGAGTCCGACCAGAGAGACCCAGTACTTC

D gene: -
V gene: TRBV7-9
clone size: -
J gene: TRBJ1-5
CDR3 length: 16
CDR3 protein: CASSLAAGALNQPQHF
CDR3 DNA: TGTGCCAGCAGCTTAGCGGCAGGGGCCCTCAATCAGCCCCAGCATTTT

D gene: TRBD1
V gene: TRBV18
clone size: -
J gene: TRBJ1-2
CDR3 length: 14
CDR3 protein: CASSPTTGNYGYTF
CDR3 DNA: TGTGCCAGCTCACCAACGACAGGGAACTATGGCTACACCTTC

D gene: TRBD1
V gene: TRBV11-2
clone size: -
J gene: TRBJ2-7
CDR3 length: 15
CDR3 protein: CASSLDRGTAYEQYF
CDR3 DNA: TGTGCCAGCAGCCTGGACAGGGGAACGGCCTACGAGCAGTACTTC